The following is a TCR beta chain sequence with its context. Its matching antigen is unknown. The record originates from a study of beta chain features in type 1 diabetes. Looking at the study overall: Regarding age, gender and cell yields, patients proved similar to healthy donors.

Expressed TCRB transcripts were sequenced because the isolated RNA had all been reverse transcribed beforehand. TCRdb's copy holds only in-frame clones and misses some; the assay was immunoSEQ multiplex PCR. The sample lists tens of thousands of clones, over 50% seen once, with roughly 2.4% in the top ten. CDR3 length: 13 amino acids. Between the trimmed V and J ends, which lost 0 bases and 6 bases, there was a span of 9 bases. Germline V gene lookup returns CDR1 GTSNPN and CDR2 SVGIG (reference sequence). Study outcomes and limitations: PCR might pick shorter templates more often, in the same way for patients and controls.

Sequences were obtained from Tregs from blood. The rearrangement joins TRBV30 to TRBJ1-5, with D unclear. The source is a woman aged 18-29 years in good health. The CDR3 region is CAWSVMGRQPQHF. The CDR3 DNA follows: TGTGCCTGGAGTGTAATGGGCCGTCAGCCCCAGCATTTT.